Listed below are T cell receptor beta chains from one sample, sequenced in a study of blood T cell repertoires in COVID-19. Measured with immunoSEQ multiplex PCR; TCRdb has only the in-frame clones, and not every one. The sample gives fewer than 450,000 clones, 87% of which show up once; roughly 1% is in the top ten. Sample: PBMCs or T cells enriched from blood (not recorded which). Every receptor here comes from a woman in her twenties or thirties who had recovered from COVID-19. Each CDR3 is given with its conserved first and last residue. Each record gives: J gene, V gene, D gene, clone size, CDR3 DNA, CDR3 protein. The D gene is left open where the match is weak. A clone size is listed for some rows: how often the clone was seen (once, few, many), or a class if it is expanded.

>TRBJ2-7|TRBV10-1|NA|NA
TGCGCCAGTCCGGGGGTGGGGCCGGACTACGAGCAGTACTTC
CASPGVGPDYEQYF
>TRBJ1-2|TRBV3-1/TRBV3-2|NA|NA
TGTGCCAGCAGCTACAGGGAAGGCTATGGCTACACCTTC
CASSYREGYGYTF
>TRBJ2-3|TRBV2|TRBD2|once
TGTGCCAGCAGGCCCCCGACTAGCGGGGGGGGAGATACGCAGTATTTT
CASRPPTSGGGDTQYF
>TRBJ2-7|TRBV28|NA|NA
TGTGCCAGCACAGAGGGAGACTCCTACGAGCAGTACTTC
CASTEGDSYEQYF
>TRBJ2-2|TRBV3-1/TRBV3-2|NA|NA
TGTGCCAGCAGCCAAGAGGGAGCCCCTGTAAGACCCGGGGAGCTGTTTTTT
CASSQEGAPVRPGELFF
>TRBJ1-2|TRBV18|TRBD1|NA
TGTGCCAGCTCACGTCCACCCCGGGACAGGGACCTCTATGGCTACACCTTC
CASSRPPRDRDLYGYTF
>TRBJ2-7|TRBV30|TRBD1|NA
TGTGCCTGGAGTGCCGGGACAGGGGGAGGCGAGCAGTACTTC
CAWSAGTGGGEQYF
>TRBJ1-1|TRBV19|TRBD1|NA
TGTGCCAGTAGTAGAAACAGGGGACGAGAAGCGAAAGCTTTCTTT
CASSRNRGREAKAFF
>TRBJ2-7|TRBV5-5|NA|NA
TGTGCCAGCAGCCCCGAGCCTCTATTTCGTCTCTACGAGCAGTACTTC
CASSPEPLFRLYEQYF
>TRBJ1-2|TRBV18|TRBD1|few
TGTGCCAGCTCACCACCGGGGACAGAGGGGCCCTATGGCTACACCTTC
CASSPPGTEGPYGYTF
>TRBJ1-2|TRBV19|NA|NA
TGTGCCAGTAGTCCTCTTTCCCAGGGCGGCTATGGCTACACCTTC
CASSPLSQGGYGYTF
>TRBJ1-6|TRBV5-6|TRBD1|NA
TGTGCCAGCAGCCCGGACAGGAATTCACCCCTCCACTTT
CASSPDRNSPLHF
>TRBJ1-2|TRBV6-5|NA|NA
TGTGCCAGCAGCGCCGGCGGGGTCTTCTATGGCTACACCTTC
CASSAGGVFYGYTF
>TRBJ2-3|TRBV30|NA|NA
TGTGCCTGGAGTGTAAGCCGGTGGGATACGCAGTATTTT
CAWSVSRWDTQYF
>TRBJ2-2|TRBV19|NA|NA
TGTGCCAGTAGTACGGGGTTTTTGGCCGGGGAGCTGTTTTTT
CASSTGFLAGELFF
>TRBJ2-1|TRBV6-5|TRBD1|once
TGTGCCAGCAGTAGACAGGGTGAGCAGTTCTTC
CASSRQGEQFF
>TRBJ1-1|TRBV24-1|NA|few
TGTGCCACCAGGACAGGTATGAACACTGAAGCTTTCTTT
CATRTGMNTEAFF